The 15 T cell receptor beta chains below all came from one sample that was sequenced in a study of blood T cell repertoires in COVID-19. Data came from immunoSEQ multiplex PCR; TCRdb stores just in-frame clones and leaves some out. The sample has hundreds of thousands of clones; roughly 80% are singletons. Sequencing was performed on peripheral blood. The receptors shown here come from a woman of 80 years or more with acute or convalescent COVID-19.

The CDR3 loop reads CASTLQGGADTQYF. The CDR3 region has the DNA TGTGCCAGCACCTTGCAGGGAGGCGCAGATACGCAGTATTTT. This chain links TRBV3-1 (or the pseudogene TRBV3-2) with TRBJ2-3, with D possibly TRBD2 on 6 matching bases. Germline V CDR1 and CDR2: LGHDT, YNNKEL (reference sequence). V lost 7 bases and J 4 bases, leaving 15 bases between the germline ends. The CDR3 extends over 14 amino acids.

Points on this clone: The sample contains more than one DNA sequence encoding this CDR3. The CDR3 loop reads CASSLRAQGVGFGELFF. DNA of the CDR3: TGTGCCAGCAGCTTACGAGCTCAGGGGGTGGGTTTCGGGGAGCTGTTTTTT. V gene TRBV7-2 combines with J gene TRBJ2-2; the match to TRBD1 covers 7 bases. The CDR3 consists of 17 residues. Germline V gives CDR1 SGHTA, CDR2 FQGNSA. The ends lost 2 bases at V and 7 bases at J; junction bases unmatched: 13.

V and J are TRBV18 and TRBJ2-1; unclear D gene. The germline CDR1 and CDR2 sequences are KGHSH and LQKENI. The CDR3 length is 12 residues. The V and J ends lost 4 bases and 8 bases respectively, with 9 bases between them. Here the CDR3 DNA reads TGTGCCAGCTCACTCCTCGAGTATGAGCAGTTCTTC. It translates to CASSLLEYEQFF.

The chain links TRBV19 to TRBJ2-1; 14 bases map to TRBD2. Germline trimming cut 5 bases from V and 4 bases from J; bases unmatched to any gene: 10. Germline loops: CDR1 LNHDA, CDR2 SQIVND (reference sequence). This CDR3 is built from 18 residues. The CDR3 loop is CASSASGTSGGGYNEQFF. CDR3 DNA: TGTGCCAGTAGTGCCTCCGGGACTAGCGGGGGTGGTTACAATGAGCAGTTCTTC.

The chain carries TRBV5-4 and TRBJ2-5; D may be TRBD2 (6 bases). CDR1 SGHNT and CDR2 YYREEE come from the germline V gene (reference sequence). CDR3 length: 14 amino acids. V was shortened by 5 bases and J by 5 bases, with 16 bases between the two germline ends. This CDR3 is CASREPGRGETQYF. The CDR3 region has the DNA TGTGCCAGCAGGGAACCGGGTCGGGGGGAGACCCAGTACTTC.

This clone was recorded a few times. The J gene is TRBJ1-5, the V gene TRBV4-1, with TRBD1 as a possible D gene (5 bases). The CDR3 runs to 20 residues. CDR1 is MGHRA, CDR2 YSYEKL, per germline. V was shortened by 4 bases and J by 0 bases, with 25 bases between the two germline ends. CDR3 sequence reads: CASSPITGDQRGYSNQPQHF. CDR3 bases: TGCGCCAGCAGCCCAATAACAGGCGATCAAAGAGGCTATAGCAATCAGCCCCAGCATTTT.

The rearrangement uses TRBV7-2 and TRBJ2-5; TRBD2 is a possible D gene (6 bases). Looked up from germline, CDR1 is SGHTA and CDR2 is FQGNSA. Between the trimmed V and J ends, which lost 4 bases and 7 bases, there was a span of 16 bases. The CDR3 runs 14 residues. CDR3 residues: CASSSGLPPATQYF. The CDR3 DNA is TGTGCCAGCAGCTCGGGACTGCCTCCGGCGACCCAGTACTTC.

A note on this clone: Other DNA sequences in the sample encode the same CDR3. This sequence joins TRBV6-5 and TRBJ1-1; 9 bases are shared with TRBD1. This CDR3 comprises 14 residues. Trimming removed 6 bases from V and 2 bases from J; junction bases left unmatched: 4. In germline, CDR1 is MNHEY, CDR2 SVGAGI. The CDR3 DNA sequence: TGTGCCAGCAGCCGGGGACAGGGCAACACTGAAGCTTTCTTT. Its protein is CASSRGQGNTEAFF.

This chain uses TRBV7-9 with TRBJ1-4, with 9 bases fitting TRBD1. Germline CDR1 and CDR2: SEHNR and FQNEAQ (reference sequence). The CDR3 extends over 17 amino acids. V shed 2 bases, J shed 8 bases, and the junction held 12 bases outside the gene matches. The CDR3 region has the DNA TGTGCCAGCAGCTTAAATCCCCGAGGGACAGGGTACGAAAAACTGTTTTTT. This sequence encodes CASSLNPRGTGYEKLFF.

This chain links TRBV14 with TRBJ1-6; TRBD1 matches at 10 bases. Germline trimming cut 1 base from V and 10 bases from J; bases unmatched to any gene: 4. The CDR3 consists of 15 residues. Germline V lookup: CDR1 SGHDN, CDR2 FVKESK. For the CDR3, the DNA is TGTGCCAGCAGCCAAGGGGGGACAGGGGCCTCACCCCTCCACTTT. Its translation is CASSQGGTGASPLHF.

In its sample, this clone was seen a few times. The chain links TRBV28 to TRBJ2-2, with 11 bases matching TRBD1. Trimming took 8 bases from V and 6 from J; bases not matched to a gene: 8. This CDR3 contains 15 residues. Germline V lookup: CDR1 MDHEN, CDR2 SYDVKM. The CDR3 bases are TGTGCCAGCTCTCGGACAGGGGGCTTCCCCGGGGAGCTGTTTTTT. Residues: CASSRTGGFPGELFF.

About this clone: Other DNA sequences of this sample code for an identical CDR3. The chain has TRBV12-3 or TRBV12-4 and TRBJ2-3; D call uncertain. The ends were cut back, 2 bases at V and 5 bases at J, with 2 bases in the middle. The CDR3 sequence is 11 residues long. CDR3 nucleotides: TGTGCCAGCAGTTTACGAGATACGCAGTATTTT. Its protein product is CASSLRDTQYF.

This clone was observed once. The rearrangement uses TRBV9 and TRBJ1-2, with D possibly TRBD1 on 5 matching bases. Trimming took off 0 bases at V and 8 bases at J, with 20 bases between the two ends. The CDR3 sequence is 16 residues long. Germline V lookup: CDR1 SGDLS, CDR2 YYNGEE. This chain's CDR3 is CASSVAQGSGRGGYTF. CDR3 nucleotides: TGTGCCAGCAGCGTAGCTCAGGGCAGTGGAAGGGGCGGCTACACCTTC.

The chain employs TRBV5-1 and TRBJ2-7; tentative D call: TRBD2 (5 bases). The CDR3 has 15 residues. Germline V gene data show CDR1 as SGHRS and CDR2 as YFSETQ. V lost 0 bases to trimming and J lost 7 bases, with 17 bases between them. The CDR3 loop reads CASSLAWSPGGEQYF. The CDR3 DNA reads TGCGCCAGCAGCTTGGCGTGGAGTCCGGGCGGGGAGCAGTACTTC.

In DNA, the CDR3 is TGCAGCGTTGATAGACAGGGAGGTGTAGGCACAGATACGCAGTATTTT. This sequence encodes CSVDRQGGVGTDTQYF. The chain links TRBV29-1 to TRBJ2-3, with D perhaps matching TRBD1 (7 bases). Trimming cost V 3 bases and J 1 base, with 17 bases left between them. There are 16 residues in the CDR3. Germline V CDR1 and CDR2: SQVTM, ANQGSEA.